Here is one TCR beta chain with its context. Antigen specificity is unknown. These data are taken from a study of identical twins. The CDR3 extends over 14 amino acids. CDR1 and CDR2 (germline): SGHVS, FNYEAQ. V was shortened by 2 bases and J by 1 base, with 8 bases between the two germline ends. A universal primer binding site was introduced by template switching. The final cDNA contained unique molecular identifiers. Each CDR3 protein is one row after TCRdb ran MiXCR on the 5' RACE reads. The repertoire holds about 430,000 distinct CDR3 sequences, with around 20% as singletons. General study results and limits: The models systematically underestimated how much out-of-frame TCR alpha was shared in monozygotic twins.

Sequencing was done on a sample of naive T cells sorted from blood. The chain combines TRBV7-6 with TRBJ2-5, with D unclear. This TCR was sampled from a man aged 50-60 years in good health. CDR3 nucleotide sequence: TGTGCCAGCAGCTTATTCGGCTCCCAAGAGACCCAGTACTTC. It translates to CASSLFGSQETQYF.